The entry that follows covers one T cell receptor beta chain sequence. In the original processing: Researchers report that nucleated cell counts were estimated from reference gene primer amplification. The table came from immunoSEQ multiplex PCR; TCRdb's copy has only in-frame clones and leaves some out. The V and J calls and clone size come from that table; D and trimming were worked out from the DNA. The sample has roughly 40,000 clones, 80% to 90% seen once. The source of the sample is a study of blood T cell repertoires in COVID-19. Study-wide background: Spain, Italy and the United States supplied samples that represented acute and convalescent COVID-19. T cells, B-cell-depleted T cells, or PBMCs provided the cDNA or gDNA that served as material.

This CDR3 comprises 18 residues. V was pared by 5 bases and J by 2 bases, with 14 bases of the junction left unmatched. Germline V gene lookup returns CDR1 MDHEN and CDR2 SYDVKM. The origin of this receptor is a woman in her forties with acute or convalescent COVID-19. This sequence joins TRBV28 and TRBJ2-5; 10 bases fit TRBD1. Sequences were obtained from peripheral blood. CDR3 coding DNA: TGTGCCAGCAGTCCGCCGGCCTTCGGGACAGGGGTTCAAGAGACCCAGTACTTC. This encodes CASSPPAFGTGVQETQYF.